This T cell receptor beta chain was obtained from a study of T cells in Graves' hyperthyroidism and ophthalmopathy. Study-level findings and limits: Blood also showed most of the thyroid clonotypes that were expanded above 0.001. The model forecast ophthalmopathy, anticipating it by a median around 6.5 months before onset.

This clonotype was detected ten times or more. Its cognate antigen is unknown. Authors of the study amplified TCR beta CDR3 regions from RNA transcripts. The HTBI set primed first-round TCR CDR3 RT-PCR. One entry per CDR3 protein results from TCRdb running MiXCR on the multiplex PCR reads. The data hold about 500,000 distinct CDR3 sequences, with over 15% observed a single time. This receptor was taken from a woman between 18 and 29 years old with Graves' ophthalmopathy. Specimen: blood.

CDR3 DNA sequence: TGTGCCACCAGTGGAACCCTTAGCAATCAGCCCCAGCATTTT. The encoded protein is CATSGTLSNQPQHF. The gene calls are TRBV24-1 and TRBJ1-5; D is unclear. CDR1 and CDR2 from the germline V gene are KGHDR and SFDVKD. The CDR3 is made up of 14 amino acids. The ends were cut back, 5 bases at V and 0 bases at J, with 7 bases in the middle.